This is a list of T cell receptor beta chains from one sample in a study of blood T cell repertoires in COVID-19. Clones were read by immunoSEQ multiplex PCR, and TCRdb kept only the in-frame ones, dropping some. The profile shows about 480,000 clones, around 87% of them singletons. Sequences were obtained from PBMCs or T cells enriched from blood (not recorded which). The receptor source for this set is a woman between 40 and 50 years old who had recovered from COVID-19. Both conserved end residues are part of each CDR3. A D gene is named only where the DNA matches it firmly.

CDR3 length,V gene,J gene,D gene,CDR3 DNA,CDR3 protein
14,TRBV9,TRBJ2-7,-,TGTGCCAGCAGCTCCACAGGAGCCTCCTACGAGCAGTACTTC,CASSSTGASYEQYF
14,TRBV27,TRBJ2-3,TRBD2,TGTGCCAGCCGGGCTAGCGGGAGAGGAGATACGCAGTATTTT,CASRASGRGDTQYF
16,TRBV6-1,TRBJ1-5,-,TGTGCCAGCAGTGAACAACTCAGGGTTCTAGGGCAGCCCCAGCATTTT,CASSEQLRVLGQPQHF
12,TRBV7-6,TRBJ1-2,-,TGTGCCAGCAGCCCGAACAGTGTAGGCTACACCTTC,CASSPNSVGYTF
17,TRBV7-2,TRBJ2-7,-,TGTGCCAGCAGCTTAGCGACCGGGACGGGAGACTCCTACGAGCAGTACTTC,CASSLATGTGDSYEQYF
15,TRBV4-1,TRBJ1-2,-,TGCGCCAGCAGCCAAGGGAACAGGGTAAACTATGGCTACACCTTC,CASSQGNRVNYGYTF
13,TRBV11-2,TRBJ1-6,-,TGTGCCAGCAGCCCTCAACAGGATTCACCCCTCCACTTT,CASSPQQDSPLHF
12,TRBV7-2,TRBJ2-3,-,TGTGCCACGAGGGCCGGGGTTGATACGCAGTATTTT,CATRAGVDTQYF
17,TRBV2,TRBJ1-5,-,TGTGCCAGCAGTGAAGCGCTAGCCGCCAATAGCAATCAGCCCCAGCATTTT,CASSEALAANSNQPQHF
17,TRBV19,TRBJ2-1,TRBD1,TGTGCCAGTACCGACAGGGCCTGGGGGAGATCCTACAATGAGCAGTTCTTC,CASTDRAWGRSYNEQFF
13,TRBV12-3/TRBV12-4,TRBJ1-2,-,TGTGCCAGCTCCACAGGGATTTCTTATGGCTACACCTTC,CASSTGISYGYTF
14,TRBV25-1,TRBJ1-5,-,TGTGCCAGCAGTGCCACAGGGTTGAATCAGCCCCAGCATTTT,CASSATGLNQPQHF
14,TRBV5-1,TRBJ1-1,-,TGCGCCAGCAGCACTGGACCGGGGGGTACTGAAGCTTTCTTT,CASSTGPGGTEAFF
13,TRBV7-2,TRBJ2-1,TRBD2,TGTGCCGCAAGCGGGAGACCCCAATGGGAGCAGTTCTTC,CAASGRPQWEQFF
15,TRBV30,TRBJ2-1,-,TGTGCCTGGAGTGTAAGTGCGGGGCCCTACAATGAGCAGTTCTTC,CAWSVSAGPYNEQFF
16,TRBV5-1,TRBJ2-3,-,TGCGCCAGCAGCGGCACCCAGGGTTCTAGCACAGATACGCAGTATTTT,CASSGTQGSSTDTQYF
16,TRBV11-2,TRBJ2-3,-,TGTGCCAGCTTCACCTTAGCGTCGGGAAGCACAGATACGCAGTATTTT,CASFTLASGSTDTQYF
14,TRBV5-8,TRBJ1-2,-,TGTGCCAGCAGCTTGGCGGGCAGGGTGGATGGCTACACCTTC,CASSLAGRVDGYTF
14,TRBV10-1,TRBJ2-1,-,TGCGCCAGCAGTGAGTCCCCGGGCTACAATGAGCAGTTCTTC,CASSESPGYNEQFF
15,TRBV18,TRBJ2-1,TRBD2,TGTGCCAGCTCACCAAGCCTAGCGGGGTACAATGAGCAGTTCTTC,CASSPSLAGYNEQFF